The rows below give T cell receptor beta chains drawn from one sample of a study of CD8+CD57+ T cells in acquired aplastic anemia. TCRdb reanalysed the reads using MiXCR and keeps one entry per CDR3 protein. The sample holds 200,000 to 250,000 distinct CDR3 sequences, more than 55% seen once. Sequenced: sorted CD4+, CD8+, or CD8+CD57+ T cells (not recorded which) from PBMCs. These receptors were taken from a human donor with aplastic anemia. Both conserved end residues are part of each CDR3. Each record gives: CDR3 protein, CDR3 DNA, D gene, clone size, J gene, V gene. A D gene is named only where the DNA matches it firmly. For some rows the clone size is stated as once, few or many, or as a class when expanded; others skip it.

CASSQIQGVTEAFF,TGTGCCAGCAGCCAAATACAGGGGGTCACTGAAGCTTTCTTT,TRBD1,few,TRBJ1-1,TRBV7-9
CAMRDGSSPLHF,TGTGCCATGCGGGACGGTAGTTCACCCCTCCACTTT,NA,NA,TRBJ1-6,TRBV10-3
CASSYKAGSGYEQYF,TGTGCCAGCAGTTATAAGGCAGGGAGCGGCTACGAGCAGTACTTC,NA,NA,TRBJ2-7,TRBV6-5
CASSVGSRDYEQYF,TGTGCCAGCAGCGTAGGTTCCAGGGACTACGAGCAGTACTTC,NA,NA,TRBJ2-7,TRBV9
CASSQVSTPQETQYF,TGCGCCAGCAGCCAAGTGTCTACGCCCCAAGAGACCCAGTACTTC,NA,NA,TRBJ2-5,TRBV4-3
CSARIPGGVLKQYF,TGCAGTGCTAGGATACCCGGGGGTGTCCTCAAGCAGTACTTC,NA,NA,TRBJ2-7,TRBV20-1
CATSASVTSGSLDTQYF,TGTGCCACCAGTGCCTCCGTGACTAGCGGGTCGCTGGATACGCAGTATTTT,TRBD2,NA,TRBJ2-3,TRBV24-1
CASSTRQGRIYEQYF,TGCGCCAGCAGCACCCGACAGGGACGTATCTACGAGCAGTACTTC,TRBD1,NA,TRBJ2-7,TRBV5-1
CASSEADSGGSEQYF,TGTGCCAGCAGTGAAGCTGATAGCGGGGGTTCCGAGCAGTACTTC,TRBD2,many,TRBJ2-7,TRBV6-1
CSVADGSYEQYF,TGCAGCGTTGCCGACGGGAGCTACGAGCAGTACTTC,NA,NA,TRBJ2-7,TRBV29-1
CASSLSPDRVYTEAFF,TGTGCCAGCAGTTTATCGCCGGATAGGGTTTACACTGAAGCTTTCTTT,NA,few,TRBJ1-1,TRBV27
CATSDSDRSNGYTF,TGTGCCACCAGTGATTCCGACAGGAGTAATGGCTACACCTTC,NA,NA,TRBJ1-2,TRBV15
CASSEGMSPGLAGGYNEQFF,TGTGCCAGCAGTGAGGGAATGAGTCCGGGTTTAGCGGGAGGTTACAATGAGCAGTTCTTC,TRBD2,once,TRBJ2-1,TRBV25-1
CASSLGGSNYGYTF,TGCGCCAGCAGCTTGGGGGGATCGAACTATGGCTACACCTTC,NA,NA,TRBJ1-2,TRBV5-1
CASSVGPSGGSYEQYF,TGTGCCAGCAGCGTAGGCCCTAGCGGGGGTTCCTACGAGCAGTACTTC,TRBD2,many,TRBJ2-7,TRBV9
CASSLGQGENQPQHF,TGTGCCAGCAGCCTGGGACAGGGCGAGAATCAGCCCCAGCATTTT,TRBD1,NA,TRBJ1-5,TRBV5-8
CSSSISGGLPDTQYF,TGCAGTTCGTCAATTAGCGGGGGGCTTCCAGATACGCAGTATTTT,TRBD2,NA,TRBJ2-3,TRBV20-1
CASTSAGGSYNEQFF,TGTGCCAGCACCTCCGCTGGGGGATCCTACAATGAGCAGTTCTTC,NA,NA,TRBJ2-1,TRBV25-1
CASSLRALLGTPLHF,TGTGCCAGCAGCTTGAGGGCCCTCCTGGGAACACCCCTCCACTTT,NA,once,TRBJ1-6,TRBV5-6
CSVGTGEYTEAFF,TGCAGCGTTGGGACAGGGGAGTACACTGAAGCTTTCTTT,TRBD1,NA,TRBJ1-1,TRBV29-1
CATSSSSPLGVPHNEQFF,TGTGCCACCAGCAGCTCCAGCCCGTTAGGGGTTCCTCACAATGAGCAGTTCTTC,NA,NA,TRBJ2-1,TRBV15
CASRGSSRTDTQYF,TGTGCCAGCAGGGGGTCCTCCCGCACAGATACGCAGTATTTT,NA,NA,TRBJ2-3,TRBV2
CASSEYFGAHNEKLFF,TGTGCCAGCAGTGAGTACTTCGGGGCGCATAATGAAAAACTGTTTTTT,NA,many,TRBJ1-4,TRBV2
CAIAGGGSAGYTF,TGTGCCATCGCAGGGGGGGGGAGCGCTGGCTACACCTTC,TRBD1,NA,TRBJ1-2,TRBV10-3
CASSFGISGGAGDTQYF,TGTGCCAGCAGCTTTGGTATCAGCGGGGGGGCCGGAGATACGCAGTATTTT,TRBD2,NA,TRBJ2-3,TRBV7-2